The 18 T cell receptor beta chains below were found in one sample sequenced in a study of blood T cell repertoires in COVID-19. The assay was immunoSEQ multiplex PCR, and TCRdb's table has in-frame clones only and misses some. The sample lists some 130,000 clones, 85% seen once, with 9.5% to 13% in the top ten. The sequencing sample was made of peripheral blood. The origin of the receptors is an elderly man with acute or convalescent COVID-19.

Written as DNA, the CDR3 is TGTGCCAGCTCACCACCGGGGCTAGCGGGAAAAGAGACCCAGTACTTC. The encoded protein is CASSPPGLAGKETQYF. This chain uses TRBV18 with TRBJ2-5; 9 bases fit TRBD2. Germline assignment: CDR1 KGHSH and CDR2 LQKENI. The CDR3 length is 16 residues. Trimming at V came to 0 bases and at J to 3 bases, leaving 5 bases not matched to a gene.

The chain couples TRBV6-5 to TRBJ1-4, with TRBD1 matching over 8 bases. CDR3 length: 14 residues. Trimming removed 6 bases from V and 6 bases from J; junction bases left unmatched: 6. Germline V gives CDR1 MNHEY, CDR2 SVGAGI. The CDR3 sequence: CASRNQGADEKLFF. The DNA for the CDR3 is TGTGCCAGCAGGAATCAGGGGGCTGATGAAAAACTGTTTTTT.

This chain connects TRBV10-3 to TRBJ1-5; TRBD1 matches at 7 bases. This CDR3 spans 14 amino acids. Germline V gives CDR1 ENHRY, CDR2 SYGVKD. V lost 4 bases and J lost 2; bases outside the gene matches: 2. CDR3 nucleotide sequence: TGTGCCATCAGTGGCGGACAGGGCAATCAGCCCCAGCATTTT. Translated: CAISGGQGNQPQHF.

This clone came up a few times. The V and J genes are TRBV18 and TRBJ1-6; 11 bases map to TRBD1. Germline loops: CDR1 KGHSH, CDR2 LQKENI. The CDR3 loop spans 15 amino acids. The V and J ends lost 2 bases and 11 bases, in that order; junction bases with no gene match: 5. The CDR3 DNA follows: TGTGCCAGCTCACCATCGGGACAGGGGGAGACACCCCTCCACTTT. Encoded protein: CASSPSGQGETPLHF.

This clone has only one observation. This CDR3 reads CASSLSQTGANVLTF. The CDR3 DNA is TGTGCCAGCAGCTTATCCCAAACTGGGGCCAACGTCCTGACTTTC. This chain links TRBV7-2 with TRBJ2-6, with no clear D. The germline V gene has CDR1 SGHTA and CDR2 FQGNSA. The length of the CDR3 is 15 residues. The V end lost 2 bases, the J end lost 2 bases, and 7 bases lay between the germline ends.

This chain's CDR3 is CASSLAPGVYGYTF. CDR3 sequence (DNA): TGTGCCAGCAGCTTAGCCCCAGGGGTTTATGGCTACACCTTC. V and J are TRBV7-8 and TRBJ1-2, with D perhaps TRBD1 (6 bases). Deletions cut 0 bases from V and 5 bases from J, with 10 bases between. The CDR3 sequence is 14 residues long. CDR1 and CDR2 (germline): SGHVS, FQNEAQ.

The CDR3 coding sequence is TGTGCCAGCAGCCTGGGGACAGCCGACTATGGCTACACCTTC. It is translated as CASSLGTADYGYTF. The chain couples TRBV7-2 to TRBJ1-2; 7 bases match TRBD1. With 5 bases clipped from V and 3 bases from J, the junction kept 6 bases outside the gene matches. The CDR3 contains 14 residues. Germline-derived CDR1 and CDR2 are SGHTA and FQGNSA.

J is TRBJ1-1 and V is TRBV30; D might be TRBD1 (5 bases). The CDR3 is 12 residues long. Germline lookup yields CDR1 GTSNPN and CDR2 SVGIG (reference sequence). The V end was cut by 2 bases, the J end by 2 bases, with 6 bases between. CDR3 coding DNA: TGTGCCTGGAGTCAGGGTAACACTGAAGCTTTCTTT. This gives the protein CAWSQGNTEAFF.

The count of this clone is one. The chain uses TRBV10-3 and TRBJ2-3; 8 bases match TRBD2. Germline V gene lookup returns CDR1 ENHRY and CDR2 SYGVKD. This CDR3 has 16 residues. J gave up 3 bases and V 2 bases, and 7 bases lay outside the gene matches. DNA of the CDR3: TGTGCCATCAGTGAGGGCGGGGGGTATGGGACAGATACGCAGTATTTT. This sequence encodes CAISEGGGYGTDTQYF.

This clone was observed a few times. The chain combines TRBV10-2 with TRBJ2-2; TRBD1 agrees at 10 bases. After removal of 6 bases from V and 3 bases from J, the junction contained 10 bases not matched to a gene. The CDR3 covers 17 residues. Germline assignment: CDR1 WSHSY and CDR2 SAAADI. CDR3 region: CASRERDRGIYTGELFF. In DNA form, the CDR3 reads TGCGCCAGCAGGGAACGGGACAGGGGTATCTACACCGGGGAGCTGTTTTTT.

V gene TRBV5-4 combines with J gene TRBJ1-2, with TRBD1 matching over 7 bases. The CDR3 sequence is 15 residues long. Trimming at V came to 4 bases and at J to 0 bases, leaving 6 bases not matched to a gene. CDR1 is SGHNT, CDR2 YYREEE, per germline (reference sequence). Here the CDR3 reads CASSLGTETNYGYTF. CDR3 sequence (DNA): TGTGCCAGCAGCCTAGGGACAGAGACTAACTATGGCTACACCTTC.

The chain links TRBV5-8 to TRBJ1-2; 7 bases align to TRBD1. The length of the CDR3 is 14 residues. V gave up 2 bases and J gave up 0 bases; unmatched junction bases: 1. CDR1 is SGHTS and CDR2 is YDEGEE in the germline V gene. CDR3 sequence (DNA): TGTGCCAGCAGCTTAGGGGGCCCTAACTATGGCTACACCTTC. This encodes CASSLGGPNYGYTF.

This chain uses TRBV5-4 with TRBJ2-7; TRBD2 matches 7 bases. Germline-derived CDR1 and CDR2 are SGHNT and YYREEE (reference sequence). The CDR3 is 15 residues long. Trimming cost V 2 bases and J 1 base; bases outside gene matches: 6. CDR3 protein: CASSFGGRSSYEQYF. In DNA, the CDR3 is TGTGCCAGCAGCTTTGGCGGGAGAAGTTCCTACGAGCAGTACTTC.

The chain couples TRBV29-1 to TRBJ2-7; D gene ambiguous. In germline, CDR1 is SQVTM, CDR2 ANQGSEA. The CDR3 is 11 residues long. The germline V and J ends were trimmed by 7 bases and 5 bases, with 12 bases remaining between them. In nucleotides, the CDR3 is TGCAGCGCCCAACAGACGGACGAGCAGTACTTC. It yields the protein CSAQQTDEQYF.

This chain connects TRBV3-1 (or the pseudogene TRBV3-2) to TRBJ2-1, with 8 bases aligning to TRBD1. CDR3 length equals 14 residues. Germline CDR1 is LGHDT and CDR2 is YNNKEL (reference sequence). V lost 1 base to trimming and J lost 7 bases; unmatched junction nucleotides: 3. The CDR3 loop is CASSQGRQGNEQFF. CDR3 DNA sequence: TGTGCCAGCAGCCAAGGAAGACAGGGGAATGAGCAGTTCTTC.

This clone is a singleton in its sample. The chain has TRBV7-3 and TRBJ1-1; weak D call: TRBD1 (6 bases). Germline CDR1 is SGHTA and CDR2 is FQGTGA. Trimming left V 2 bases short and J 1 base short, with 8 bases between. The CDR3 contains 14 residues. This CDR3 is CASSLGGQNTEAFF. In DNA form, the CDR3 reads TGTGCCAGCAGCTTAGGGGGCCAGAACACTGAAGCTTTCTTT.

The chain couples TRBV28 to TRBJ1-1; no reliable D call. The CDR3 is made up of 17 amino acids. Between the trimmed V and J ends, which lost 2 bases and 4 bases, there was a span of 20 bases. CDR1 and CDR2 from the germline V gene are MDHEN and SYDVKM. CDR3 sequence reads: CASSLRAYRLEATEAFF. CDR3 nucleotide sequence: TGTGCCAGCAGTTTACGGGCGTACCGATTGGAGGCCACTGAAGCTTTCTTT.

CDR3 amino acids: CASSGGTDTQYF. The CDR3 DNA sequence: TGTGCCAGCAGCGGAGGGACAGATACGCAGTATTTT. The chain joins TRBV12-3 or TRBV12-4 to TRBJ2-3; D is possibly TRBD2 (6 bases). This CDR3 region has 12 residues. The germline V and J ends were trimmed by 6 bases and 3 bases, with 7 bases remaining between them.